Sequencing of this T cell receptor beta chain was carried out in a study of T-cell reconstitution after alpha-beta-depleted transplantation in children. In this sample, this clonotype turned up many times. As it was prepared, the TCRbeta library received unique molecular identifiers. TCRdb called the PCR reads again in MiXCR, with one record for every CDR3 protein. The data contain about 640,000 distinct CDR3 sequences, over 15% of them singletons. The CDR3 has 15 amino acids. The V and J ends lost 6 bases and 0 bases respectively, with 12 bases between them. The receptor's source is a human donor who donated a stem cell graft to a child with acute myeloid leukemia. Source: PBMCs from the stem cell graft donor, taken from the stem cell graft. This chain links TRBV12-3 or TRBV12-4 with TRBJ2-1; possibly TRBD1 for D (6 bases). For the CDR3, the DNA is TGTGCCAGCAGGGCGACAGGCCGCTCCTACAATGAGCAGTTCTTC. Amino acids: CASRATGRSYNEQFF.